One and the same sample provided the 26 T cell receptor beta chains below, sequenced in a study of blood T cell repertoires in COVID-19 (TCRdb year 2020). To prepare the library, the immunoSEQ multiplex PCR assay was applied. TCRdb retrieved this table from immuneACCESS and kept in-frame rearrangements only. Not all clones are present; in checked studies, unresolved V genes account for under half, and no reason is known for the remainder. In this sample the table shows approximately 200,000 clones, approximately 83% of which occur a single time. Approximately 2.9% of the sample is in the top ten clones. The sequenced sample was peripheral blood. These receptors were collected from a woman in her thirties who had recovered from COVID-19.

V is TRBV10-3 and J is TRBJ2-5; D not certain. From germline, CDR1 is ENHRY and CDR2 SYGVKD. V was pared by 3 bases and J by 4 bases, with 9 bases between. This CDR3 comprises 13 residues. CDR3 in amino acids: CAISDLRAETQYF. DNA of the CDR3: TGTGCCATCAGTGATCTCCGAGCAGAGACCCAGTACTTC.

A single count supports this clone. In nucleotides, the CDR3 is TGTGCCAGCAGCCAAGAGCCCAGGGCTTTAGGCTACACCTTC. It translates to CASSQEPRALGYTF. The chain links TRBV3-1 (or the pseudogene TRBV3-2) to TRBJ1-2, with D maybe TRBD1 (5 bases). The CDR3 runs 14 residues. Germline CDR1 is LGHDT and CDR2 is YNNKEL (reference sequence). Deletions cut 0 bases from V and 8 bases from J, with 13 bases between.

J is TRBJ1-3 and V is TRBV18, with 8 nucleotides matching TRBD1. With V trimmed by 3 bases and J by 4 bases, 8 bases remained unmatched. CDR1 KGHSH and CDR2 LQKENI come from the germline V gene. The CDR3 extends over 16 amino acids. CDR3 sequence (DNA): TGTGCCAGCTCACCCGGGACAGGTCGTGGAGGAAACACCATATATTTT. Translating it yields CASSPGTGRGGNTIYF.

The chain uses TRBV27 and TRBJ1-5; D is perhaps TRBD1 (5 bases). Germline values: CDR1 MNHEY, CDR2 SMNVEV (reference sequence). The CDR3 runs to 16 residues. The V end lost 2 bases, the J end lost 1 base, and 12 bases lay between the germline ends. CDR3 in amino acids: CASSLSREVSNQPQHF. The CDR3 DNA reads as TGTGCCAGCAGTTTAAGCAGGGAGGTAAGCAATCAGCCCCAGCATTTT.

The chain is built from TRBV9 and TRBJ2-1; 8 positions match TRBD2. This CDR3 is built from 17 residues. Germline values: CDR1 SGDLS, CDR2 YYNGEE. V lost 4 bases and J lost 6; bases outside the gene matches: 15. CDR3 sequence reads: CASSPGPAGVPVNEQFF. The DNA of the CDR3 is TGTGCCAGCAGCCCCGGCCCAGCGGGAGTCCCTGTCAATGAGCAGTTCTTC.

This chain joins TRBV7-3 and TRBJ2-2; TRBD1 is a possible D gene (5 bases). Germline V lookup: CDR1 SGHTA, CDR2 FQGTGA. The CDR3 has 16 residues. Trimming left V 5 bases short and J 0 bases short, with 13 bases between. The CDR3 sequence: CASSSQGPANTGELFF. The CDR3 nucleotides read TGTGCCAGCAGCAGTCAGGGTCCGGCGAACACCGGGGAGCTGTTTTTT.

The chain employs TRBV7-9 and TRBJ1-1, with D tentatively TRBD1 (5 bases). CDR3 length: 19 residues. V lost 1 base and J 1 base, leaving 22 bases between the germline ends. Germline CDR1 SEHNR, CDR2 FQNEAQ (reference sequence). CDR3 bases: TGTGCCAGCAGCTTAGACGGGTTTCGCTGGGGGGATGGGAACACTGAAGCTTTCTTT. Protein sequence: CASSLDGFRWGDGNTEAFF.

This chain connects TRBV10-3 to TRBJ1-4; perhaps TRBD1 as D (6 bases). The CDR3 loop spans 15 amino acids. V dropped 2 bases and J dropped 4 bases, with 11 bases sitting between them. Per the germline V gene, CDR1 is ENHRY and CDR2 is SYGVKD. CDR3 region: CAISEPGQLNEKLFF. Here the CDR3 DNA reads TGTGCCATCAGTGAGCCCGGACAGCTTAATGAAAAACTGTTTTTT.

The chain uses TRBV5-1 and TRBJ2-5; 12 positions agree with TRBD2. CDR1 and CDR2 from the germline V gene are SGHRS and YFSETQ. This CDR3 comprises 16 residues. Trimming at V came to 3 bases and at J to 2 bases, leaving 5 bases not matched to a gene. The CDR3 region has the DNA TGCGCCAGCAGCTCCGGACTAGCGGGAACACAAGAGACCCAGTACTTC. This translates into CASSSGLAGTQETQYF.

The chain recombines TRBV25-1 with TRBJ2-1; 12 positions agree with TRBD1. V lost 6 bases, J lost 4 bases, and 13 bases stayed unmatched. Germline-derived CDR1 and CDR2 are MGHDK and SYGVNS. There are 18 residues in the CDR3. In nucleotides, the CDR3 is TGTGCCAGCAGCCAAAGCGGGAGGGGACAGGGGGCTTACAATGAGCAGTTCTTC. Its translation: CASSQSGRGQGAYNEQFF.

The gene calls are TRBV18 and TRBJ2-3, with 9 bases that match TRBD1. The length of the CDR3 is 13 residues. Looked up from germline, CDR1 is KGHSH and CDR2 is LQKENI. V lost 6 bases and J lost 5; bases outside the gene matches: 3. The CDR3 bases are TGTGCCAGCTCGGGACAGGGAGGAGATACGCAGTATTTT. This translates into CASSGQGGDTQYF. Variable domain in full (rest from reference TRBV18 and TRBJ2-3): NAGVMQNPRHLVRRRGQEARLRCSPMKGHSHVYWYRQLPEEGLKFMVYLQKENIIDESGMPKERFSAEFPKEGPSILRIQQVVRGDSAAYFCASSGQGGDTQYFGPGTRLTVL.

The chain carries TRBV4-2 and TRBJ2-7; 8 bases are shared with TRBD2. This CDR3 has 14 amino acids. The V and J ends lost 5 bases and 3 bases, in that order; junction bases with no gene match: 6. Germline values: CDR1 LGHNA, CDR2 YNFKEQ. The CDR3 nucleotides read TGTGCCAGCAGCGCCGTAGCGGGAAACTACGAGCAGTACTTC. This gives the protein CASSAVAGNYEQYF.

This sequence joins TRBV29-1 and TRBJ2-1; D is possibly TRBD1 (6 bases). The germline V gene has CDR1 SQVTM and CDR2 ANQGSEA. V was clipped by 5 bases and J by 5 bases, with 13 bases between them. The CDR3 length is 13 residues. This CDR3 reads CSVPRTVNNEQFF. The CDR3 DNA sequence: TGCAGCGTTCCCCGGACAGTTAACAATGAGCAGTTCTTC.

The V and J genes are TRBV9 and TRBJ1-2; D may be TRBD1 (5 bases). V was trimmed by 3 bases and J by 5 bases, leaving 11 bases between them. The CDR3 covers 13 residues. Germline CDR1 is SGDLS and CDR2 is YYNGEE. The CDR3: CASSASSGYGYTF. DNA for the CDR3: TGTGCCAGCAGCGCCTCCTCAGGGTATGGCTACACCTTC.

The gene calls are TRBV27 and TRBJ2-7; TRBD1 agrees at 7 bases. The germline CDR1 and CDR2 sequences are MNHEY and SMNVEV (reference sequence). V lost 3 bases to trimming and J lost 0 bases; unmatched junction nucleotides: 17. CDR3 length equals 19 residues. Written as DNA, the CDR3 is TGTGCCAGCAGTTTCCCTAGGCAGGGGGAAACCCGGGTCTCCTACGAGCAGTACTTC. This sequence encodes CASSFPRQGETRVSYEQYF.

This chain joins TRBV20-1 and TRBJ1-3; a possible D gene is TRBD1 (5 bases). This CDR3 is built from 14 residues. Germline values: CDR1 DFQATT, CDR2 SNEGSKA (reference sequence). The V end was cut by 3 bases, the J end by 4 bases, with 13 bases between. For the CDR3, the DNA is TGCAGTGCTAGTTCCGGGACTTACGGAAACACCATATATTTT. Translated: CSASSGTYGNTIYF.

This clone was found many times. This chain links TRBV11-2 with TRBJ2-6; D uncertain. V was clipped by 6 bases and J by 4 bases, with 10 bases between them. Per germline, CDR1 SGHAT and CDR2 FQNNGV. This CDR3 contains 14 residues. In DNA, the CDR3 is TGTGCCAGCAGTTTCAAATCCGGGGCCAACGTCCTGACTTTC. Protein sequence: CASSFKSGANVLTF.

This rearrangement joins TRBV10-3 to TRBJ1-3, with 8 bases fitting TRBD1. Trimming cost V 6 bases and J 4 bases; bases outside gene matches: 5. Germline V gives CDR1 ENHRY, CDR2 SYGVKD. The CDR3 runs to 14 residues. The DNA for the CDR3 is TGTGCCATCAGCATGGGACAGGAGGGAAACACCATATATTTT. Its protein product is CAISMGQEGNTIYF.

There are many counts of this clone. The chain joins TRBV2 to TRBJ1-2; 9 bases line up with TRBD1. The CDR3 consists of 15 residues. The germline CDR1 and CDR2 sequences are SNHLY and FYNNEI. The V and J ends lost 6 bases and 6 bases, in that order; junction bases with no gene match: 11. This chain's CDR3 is CASSPRGDRGNGYTF. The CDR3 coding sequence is TGTGCCAGCAGCCCCCGGGGAGACAGGGGGAATGGCTACACCTTC.

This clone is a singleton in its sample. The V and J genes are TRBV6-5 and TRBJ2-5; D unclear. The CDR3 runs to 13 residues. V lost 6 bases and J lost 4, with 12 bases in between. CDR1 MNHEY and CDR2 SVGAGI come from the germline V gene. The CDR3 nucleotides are TGTGCCAGCAGGGCTAGTTTAAGAGAGACCCAGTACTTC. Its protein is CASRASLRETQYF.

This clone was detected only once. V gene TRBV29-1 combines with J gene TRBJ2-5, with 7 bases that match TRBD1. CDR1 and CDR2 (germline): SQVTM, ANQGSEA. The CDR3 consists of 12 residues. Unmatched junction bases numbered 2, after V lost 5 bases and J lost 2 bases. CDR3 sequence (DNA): TGCAGCGTTAGCAGGGGGCAAGAGACCCAGTACTTC. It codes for CSVSRGQETQYF.

The CDR3 sequence: CASSFYKRLAGDNEQFF. In nucleotides, the CDR3 is TGTGCCAGCAGTTTCTATAAGCGACTAGCGGGGGACAATGAGCAGTTCTTC. This chain joins TRBV6-2 or TRBV6-3 and TRBJ2-1, with 12 positions matching TRBD2. Looked up from germline, CDR1 is MNHEY and CDR2 is SVGEGT. The CDR3 consists of 17 residues. J was trimmed by 5 bases and V by 4 bases; bases with no gene match: 9.

This CDR3 reads CSVEPSGSLAYEQYF. The CDR3 DNA follows: TGCAGCGTTGAACCTAGCGGGAGTTTGGCCTACGAGCAGTACTTC. V gene TRBV29-1 combines with J gene TRBJ2-7; TRBD2 matches at 10 bases. The CDR3 has 15 amino acids. V dropped 2 bases and J dropped 2; count of bases not matched to a gene: 6. The germline V gene encodes CDR1 SQVTM and CDR2 ANQGSEA.

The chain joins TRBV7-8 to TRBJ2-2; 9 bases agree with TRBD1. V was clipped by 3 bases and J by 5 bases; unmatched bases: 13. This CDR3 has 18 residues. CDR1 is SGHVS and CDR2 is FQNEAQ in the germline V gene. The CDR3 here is CASSFGNGQGMTTGELFF. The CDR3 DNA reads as TGTGCCAGCAGCTTTGGAAACGGACAGGGGATGACTACCGGGGAGCTGTTTTTT.

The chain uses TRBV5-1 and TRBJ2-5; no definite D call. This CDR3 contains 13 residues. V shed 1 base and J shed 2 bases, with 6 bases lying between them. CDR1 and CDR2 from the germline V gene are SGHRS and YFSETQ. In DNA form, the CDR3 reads TGCGCCAGCAGCTTGCGGGTACAAGAGACCCAGTACTTC. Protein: CASSLRVQETQYF.

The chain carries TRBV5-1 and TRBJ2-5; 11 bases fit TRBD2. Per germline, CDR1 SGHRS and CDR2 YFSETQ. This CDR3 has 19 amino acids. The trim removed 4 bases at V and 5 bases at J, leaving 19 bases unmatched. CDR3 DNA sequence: TGCGCCAGCAGCCCAGGCACCACTAGCGGGAGCAGGGGCGGGGAGACCCAGTACTTC. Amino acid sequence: CASSPGTTSGSRGGETQYF.